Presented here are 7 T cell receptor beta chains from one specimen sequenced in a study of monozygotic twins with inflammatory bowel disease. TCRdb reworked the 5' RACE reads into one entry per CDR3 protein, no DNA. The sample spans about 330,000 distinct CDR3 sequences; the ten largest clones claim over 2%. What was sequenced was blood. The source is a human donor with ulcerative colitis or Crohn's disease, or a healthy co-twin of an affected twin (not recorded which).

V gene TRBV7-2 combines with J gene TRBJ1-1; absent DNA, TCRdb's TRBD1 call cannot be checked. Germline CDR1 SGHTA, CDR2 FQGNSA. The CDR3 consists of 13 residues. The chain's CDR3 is CANSRGQDTEAFF.

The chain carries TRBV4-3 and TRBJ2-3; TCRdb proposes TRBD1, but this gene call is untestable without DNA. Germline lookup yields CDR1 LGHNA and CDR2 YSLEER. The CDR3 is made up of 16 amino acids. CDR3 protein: CASSQDDRASTDTQYF.

Here the CDR3 reads CASRPGPWGPGELFF. The gene calls are TRBV5-1 and TRBJ2-2; the TRBD1 assignment by TCRdb is unverifiable without DNA. This CDR3 region has 15 residues. Germline loops: CDR1 SGHRS, CDR2 YFSETQ.

CDR3 sequence reads: CASSGPSVTDTQYF. The chain couples TRBV5-1 to TRBJ2-3; TCRdb's D gene call, TRBD1, goes unchecked for lack of DNA. Germline lookup yields CDR1 SGHRS and CDR2 YFSETQ. The CDR3 is made up of 14 amino acids.

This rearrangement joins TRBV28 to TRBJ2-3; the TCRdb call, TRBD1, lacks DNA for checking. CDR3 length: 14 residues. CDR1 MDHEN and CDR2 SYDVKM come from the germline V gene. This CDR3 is CASSLGDLTDTQYF. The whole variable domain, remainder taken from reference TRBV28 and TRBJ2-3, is DVKVTQSSRYLVKRTGEKVFLECVQDMDHENMFWYRQDPGLGLRLIYFSYDVKMKEKGDIPEGYSVSREKKERFSLILESASTNQTSMYLCASSLGDLTDTQYFGPGTRLTVL.

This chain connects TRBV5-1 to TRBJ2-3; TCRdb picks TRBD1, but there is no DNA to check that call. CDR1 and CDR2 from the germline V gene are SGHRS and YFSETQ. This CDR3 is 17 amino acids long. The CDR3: CASSLLGTELRTDTQYF.

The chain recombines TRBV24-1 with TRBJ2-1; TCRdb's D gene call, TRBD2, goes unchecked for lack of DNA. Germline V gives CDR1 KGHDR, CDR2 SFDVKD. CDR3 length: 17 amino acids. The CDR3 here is CATSDLRTSGRAGEQFF.